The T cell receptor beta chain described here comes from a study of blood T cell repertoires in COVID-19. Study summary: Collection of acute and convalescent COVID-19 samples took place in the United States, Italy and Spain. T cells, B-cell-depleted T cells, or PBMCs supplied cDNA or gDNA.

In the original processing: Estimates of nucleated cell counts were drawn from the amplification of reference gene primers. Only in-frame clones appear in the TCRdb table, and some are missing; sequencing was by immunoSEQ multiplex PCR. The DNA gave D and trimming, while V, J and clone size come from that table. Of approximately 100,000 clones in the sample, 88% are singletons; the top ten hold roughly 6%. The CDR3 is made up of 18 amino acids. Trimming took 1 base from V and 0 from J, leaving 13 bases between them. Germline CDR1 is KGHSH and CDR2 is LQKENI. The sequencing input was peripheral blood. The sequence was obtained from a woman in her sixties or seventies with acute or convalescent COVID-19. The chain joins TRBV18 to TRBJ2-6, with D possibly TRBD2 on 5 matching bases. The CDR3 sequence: CASSPRGSIHSGANVLTF. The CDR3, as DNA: TGTGCCAGCTCACCACGCGGGTCTATCCACTCTGGGGCCAACGTCCTGACTTTC. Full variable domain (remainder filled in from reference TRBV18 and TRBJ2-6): NAGVMQNPRHLVRRRGQEARLRCSPMKGHSHVYWYRQLPEEGLKFMVYLQKENIIDESGMPKERFSAEFPKEGPSILRIQQVVRGDSAAYFCASSPRGSIHSGANVLTFGAGSRLTVL.